This TCR beta chain appears in the sequencing data of a study of shared clonotypes between healthy human individuals. Findings and limits, study-wide: The small donor group covered limited genetic and exposure diversity. Around 5% of naive CD4 clonotypes were common to four donors. The study generally estimated greater richness for naive than memory subsets.

Details on this clone: Its target is unknown. This sample also contains other DNA sequences that code for the same CDR3.

The study ran the assay at deep level. Sequenced by immunoSEQ multiplex PCR; TCRdb stores in-frame clones only, minus some. Seen here are roughly 2.2 million clones, more than 80% observed once, and the top ten hold 0.3% to 0.4%. The CDR3 spans 11 residues. The V gene lost 4 bases and the J gene lost 1 base, with 4 bases spanning the gap. CDR1 and CDR2 (germline): DFQATT, SNEGSKA (reference sequence). Sample: naive CD4+ T cells from PBMCs. The subset denotes: CD45RA+ positively selected. This rearrangement joins TRBV20-1 to TRBJ1-1; D remains unclear. The origin of this receptor is a man aged 18 to 30 in good health. Some clones in this sample may be carry-over from other donors' samples. The CDR3 DNA follows: TGCAGTGCTATAGGGAACACTGAAGCTTTCTTT. This translates into CSAIGNTEAFF.